This T cell receptor beta chain emerged from a study of technical replicates of blood from a handful of donors. The repertoire was sequenced with immunoSEQ multiplex PCR; TCRdb's copy has only in-frame clones and lacks some. The table lists about 93,000 clones, about 95% of them singletons. CDR3 size: 12 residues. Trimming cost V 3 bases and J 6 bases, with 8 bases left between them. Germline CDR1 and CDR2: SQVTM and ANQGSEA. Sequencing used T cells isolated from PBMCs. The receptor comes from a human donor in good health. The genes are TRBV29-1 and TRBJ2-2; D may be TRBD2 (5 bases). CDR3 sequence: CSVDLAAGELFF. The CDR3 DNA sequence: TGCAGCGTTGATCTAGCTGCCGGGGAGCTGTTTTTT.